This TCR beta chain came from a study of T cell responses to AZD1222 COVID-19 vaccine. This CDR3 has 17 residues. Germline V gene sequence: CDR1 MNHEY, CDR2 SMNVEV (reference sequence). V dropped 4 bases and J dropped 0 bases, with 15 bases sitting between them. Study conclusions and caveats: Among spike-specific TCRs, nearly half reportedly target unmutated variant regions. The donors showed a predominance of white British ancestry and of females, with possible underestimation of clonal diversity. Two doses of AZD1222 preceded a rise in Spike-specific TCR breadth and depth.

As to this clone: Its antigen is not known.

Sequencing was performed with immunoSEQ multiplex PCR; in TCRdb, only in-frame clones are kept and a portion is missing. Of 100,000 to 150,000 clones in the sample, just over 90% are singletons; the top ten hold less than 8.5%. Here the sequenced sample was peripheral blood, taken on day 0 of AZD1222 vaccination. The chain joins TRBV27 to TRBJ1-4; D unresolved. This receptor was taken from an adult in good health. CDR3 nucleotide sequence: TGTGCCAGCAGTTCTCTTCCGGTGGGAGCAACTAATGAAAAACTGTTTTTT. This encodes CASSSLPVGATNEKLFF. The full variable domain, rest sourced from reference TRBV27 and TRBJ1-4, is EAQVTQNPRYLITVTGKKLTVTCSQNMNHEYMSWYRQDPGLGLRQIYYSMNVEVTDKGDVPEGYKVSRKEKRNFPLILESPSPNQTSLYFCASSSLPVGATNEKLFFGSGTQLSVL.